The rows below give T cell receptor beta chains drawn from one sample of a study of T cell responses to AZD1222 COVID-19 vaccine. Measured with immunoSEQ multiplex PCR; TCRdb has only the in-frame clones, and not every one. The sample comprises approximately 190,000 clones, over 80% of which are singletons, and less than 1.5% rests with the top ten. The sequenced sample was peripheral blood, obtained on day 0 of AZD1222 vaccination. The source is an adult in good health. Both conserved end residues are trimmed from each CDR3. Fields, in order: V gene, J gene, CDR3 protein.

>TRBV29-1|TRBJ1-1
SVASPDLNTEAF
>TRBV6-1|TRBJ1-1
ASSEGGAGRDEAF
>TRBV6-5|TRBJ1-2
ASTAGIYGYT
>TRBV5-5|TRBJ1-2
ASSLDYGYT
>TRBV6-5|TRBJ1-3
ASSYKPGSGNTIY
>TRBV7-9|TRBJ2-5
ASSLAGGTQY
>TRBV7-9|TRBJ2-7
ASSLGGIYEQY
>TRBV18|TRBJ1-2
ASSPTDRGVSYT
>TRBV27|TRBJ1-1
ASSWAGGAPEAF
>TRBV4-1|TRBJ2-1
ASSQDPAFNEQF
>TRBV5-1|TRBJ2-7
ASSLSPPGQAYEQY
>TRBV28|TRBJ1-2
ASSSHGQGYGYT
>TRBV12-3/TRBV12-4|TRBJ1-5
ASSLGDQPQH
>TRBV3-1/TRBV3-2|TRBJ2-5
ASSQDIRAREETQY
>TRBV19|TRBJ2-3
ASSIRQTDTQY
>TRBV7-9|TRBJ1-3
ASSWDTASGNTIY
>TRBV5-8|TRBJ2-4
ASSLFRRAKNIQY
>TRBV11-2|TRBJ2-7
ASSLTQGPGYEQY
>TRBV19|TRBJ1-1
ASSRQWNTEAF
>TRBV9|TRBJ1-3
ASSLVGAGPGNTIY
>TRBV28|TRBJ1-1
ASSLVGDRSNTEAF
>TRBV13|TRBJ2-1
ASSLGGRSYEQF
>TRBV9|TRBJ2-1
ASSVAGGSYNEQF
>TRBV3-1/TRBV3-2|TRBJ2-3
ASSQTEGAKY
>TRBV24-1|TRBJ2-2
ATSDTGNTGELF
>TRBV18|TRBJ2-5
ASSPRAGSGQETQY
>TRBV18|TRBJ1-1
ASSPGAVAGTEAF
>TRBV14|TRBJ2-6
ASSQGVRETGANVLT
>TRBV15|TRBJ2-7
ATRYGAKDEQY
>TRBV7-2|TRBJ2-7
ASSSYLGQGTDEQY
>TRBV2|TRBJ1-6
ASRGDSPLH
>TRBV5-1|TRBJ2-5
ASSLTPSGRQETQY
>TRBV11-3|TRBJ2-7
ASSFTGDSSYEQY
>TRBV19|TRBJ2-1
ASSKSGGEWDEQF
>TRBV5-6|TRBJ1-2
ASSLAGTGGYT
>TRBV4-1|TRBJ1-2
ASSHSKGGVNYGYT
>TRBV2|TRBJ1-5
ASSSLQGDQPQH
>TRBV28|TRBJ1-1
ASRLILDLNTEAF
>TRBV3-1/TRBV3-2|TRBJ1-1
ASSQGTPTEAF
>TRBV10-3|TRBJ1-3
AISGGFGGNTIY
>TRBV3-1/TRBV3-2|TRBJ2-1
ASSQAQTSGDRNEQF
>TRBV18|TRBJ1-4
ASSRQGTNEKLF
>TRBV14|TRBJ1-1
ASSQDEGGNTEAF
>TRBV25-1|TRBJ1-3
ASSFGTGTGNTIY
>TRBV7-2|TRBJ1-3
ASRTLSSGNTIY
>TRBV4-3|TRBJ1-1
ASSPIADRALGAF
>TRBV9|TRBJ1-6
ASSVDRVRDSPLH
>TRBV7-3|TRBJ1-5
ASSSYRDQPQH
>TRBV6-6|TRBJ1-6
ASSPGQGFGSPLH
>TRBV18|TRBJ2-1
ASSPTPVPTIDNEQF
>TRBV11-2|TRBJ2-3
ASSFGQGDTQY
>TRBV19|TRBJ1-5
ASRQGAAGQPQH